A selection of T cell receptor beta chains follows, all from one sample in a study of control samples from healthy donors and cancer patients. Method: immunoSEQ multiplex PCR; TCRdb's copy keeps in-frame clones and lacks some. The repertoire holds 200,000 to 250,000 clones, with about 95% as singletons. Material for sequencing was blood. These receptors all stem from a man between 50 and 59 years old in good health. Each CDR3 is given with its conserved first and last residue. A D gene is named only where the DNA matches it firmly. The size of a clone is reported for some rows only, either as once, few or many, or as a class for expanded clones.

DNA | CDR3 | J | V | D | size
TGTGCCACCCACAGGGAGACTAGCTATGGCTACACCTTC | CATHRETSYGYTF | TRBJ1-2 | TRBV6-5 | . | once
TGTGCCATCAGAGGGGACGGGTATAGCAATCAGCCCCAGCATTTT | CAIRGDGYSNQPQHF | TRBJ1-5 | TRBV10-3 | . | .
TGTGCCAGCAGTTTAACAGTTTATGGCTACACCTTC | CASSLTVYGYTF | TRBJ1-2 | TRBV12-3/TRBV12-4 | . | .
TGTGCCAGCAGCCAGGACAGTATGAACACTGAAGCTTTCTTT | CASSQDSMNTEAFF | TRBJ1-1 | TRBV6-6 | . | .
TGTGCCAGTGCCCAGGCGGGGGGGTTGTATGAGCAGTTCTTC | CASAQAGGLYEQFF | TRBJ2-1 | TRBV19 | TRBD2 | .
TGTGCCAGCAGCGCCCTCCCGGGCAGGAACACTGAAGCTTTCTTT | CASSALPGRNTEAFF | TRBJ1-1 | TRBV5-4 | . | .
TGTGCCAGCAGTGTTAGCGGGGGGCCAACCGGGGAGCTGTTTTTT | CASSVSGGPTGELFF | TRBJ2-2 | TRBV2 | TRBD2 | .
TGTGCCAGCAGAGGGCCGGAGAACACTGAAGCTTTCTTT | CASRGPENTEAFF | TRBJ1-1 | TRBV25-1 | . | .
TGTGCCAGCAGCTCGGCAGCCTCCTACGAGCAGTACTTC | CASSSAASYEQYF | TRBJ2-7 | TRBV5-6 | . | .
TGTGCCAGCAGCTTAGAGGGAGGGTACGAGCAGTACTTC | CASSLEGGYEQYF | TRBJ2-7 | TRBV7-2 | TRBD2 | .
TGTGCCAGCAGTTACTCGGGGGTTTGGGGCAATTCACCCCTCCACTTT | CASSYSGVWGNSPLHF | TRBJ1-6 | TRBV6-5 | . | .